The rows below give T cell receptor beta chains drawn from one sample of a study of memory B cells and T cells in multiple sclerosis. No antigen has been assigned to these receptors. The repertoire was sequenced with immunoSEQ multiplex PCR; TCRdb's copy has only in-frame clones and lacks some. There are 30,000 to 40,000 clones in the sample; about 84% occur only once, and under 3.5% lies in the top ten. The sample was PBMCs from blood kept in culture. The source is a human donor with multiple sclerosis. CDR3s include the opening cysteine and the closing phenylalanine or tryptophan. Each record gives: CDR3 protein, CDR3 DNA, D gene, clone size, V gene, J gene, CDR3 length. The D gene is left open where the match is weak. Some rows mark clone size as missing; the rest say once, few, many or name a class of expanded clone.

CASSLHGEQFF	TGTGCCAGCAGCCTTCACGGTGAGCAGTTCTTC	NA	NA	TRBV5-6	TRBJ2-1	11
CASRLAGGSGELFF	TGCGCCAGCAGACTAGCGGGAGGGAGCGGGGAGCTGTTTTTT	TRBD2	NA	TRBV5-1	TRBJ2-2	14
CASNLADTQYF	TGTGCCAGCAACCTGGCAGATACGCAGTATTTT	NA	once	TRBV2	TRBJ2-3	11
CASSVGASGNNEQFF	TGTGCCAGCAGCGTAGGGGCTAGCGGGAATAATGAGCAGTTCTTC	TRBD2	NA	TRBV9	TRBJ2-1	15
CASSIPGTGRGYTF	TGTGCCAGTAGTATACCCGGGACCGGGCGAGGCTACACCTTC	NA	NA	TRBV19	TRBJ1-2	14
CASSVSGRAENEQFF	TGTGCCAGCAGCGTTAGCGGGAGGGCCGAGAATGAGCAGTTCTTC	TRBD2	few	TRBV9	TRBJ2-1	15
CASSLLRGPAEPYNEQFF	TGTGCCAGCAGTTTACTCAGGGGGCCGGCAGAACCCTACAATGAGCAGTTCTTC	TRBD1	once	TRBV28	TRBJ2-1	18
CASSYSTNSGNTIYF	TGTGCCAGCAGTTACTCGACAAACTCTGGAAACACCATATATTTT	NA	NA	TRBV6-6	TRBJ1-3	15
CASRTGGGLGYTF	TGTGCCAGCCGAACAGGGGGCGGGTTGGGCTACACCTTC	TRBD1	NA	TRBV5-4	TRBJ1-2	13
CASSEAGGDGYTF	TGTGCCAGCAGTGAAGCGGGAGGGGATGGCTACACCTTC	NA	NA	TRBV6-1	TRBJ1-2	13
CAISRGLLETQYF	TGTGCCATCTCCAGGGGGCTATTGGAGACCCAGTACTTC	TRBD1	NA	TRBV10-3	TRBJ2-5	13
CASSLTGDSNYGYTF	TGTGCCAGTAGTTTGACAGGAGATTCGAACTATGGCTACACCTTC	NA	NA	TRBV19	TRBJ1-2	15
CASSSRTGSSYEQYF	TGTGCCAGCAGTTCCCGGACAGGTAGCTCCTACGAGCAGTACTTC	TRBD1	NA	TRBV27	TRBJ2-7	15
CASSQGPDRGLEQYF	TGCGCCAGCAGCCAAGGCCCGGACAGGGGATTGGAGCAGTACTTC	TRBD1	once	TRBV4-1	TRBJ2-7	15
CASSDQGQDAEQYF	TGTGCCAGTAGTGATCAGGGACAGGATGCGGAGCAGTACTTC	TRBD1	NA	TRBV19	TRBJ2-7	14
CASSPYGQVSNQPQHF	TGTGCCAGCTCACCATACGGACAGGTTAGCAATCAGCCCCAGCATTTT	TRBD1	NA	TRBV18	TRBJ1-5	16
CASSQVSHYKTQYF	TGTGCCAGCAGCCAAGTTAGTCATTATAAGACCCAGTACTTC	NA	once	TRBV14	TRBJ2-5	14
CASSTRGGNTEAFF	TGTGCCAGCAGTACCAGGGGAGGGAACACTGAAGCTTTCTTT	NA	NA	TRBV11-1	TRBJ1-1	14
CASSTRGTYNEQFF	TGTGCCAGTAGTACGCGGGGCACCTACAATGAGCAGTTCTTC	NA	NA	TRBV19	TRBJ2-1	14
CASRDGSYNEQFF	TGTGCCAGCAGGGATGGCTCCTACAATGAGCAGTTCTTC	NA	NA	TRBV5-6	TRBJ2-1	13
CASSLAGADSATGELFF	TGTGCCAGCAGTTTGGCCGGGGCTGACAGTGCCACCGGGGAGCTGTTTTTT	NA	NA	TRBV28	TRBJ2-2	17
CASSYWQGYEQYF	TGTGCCAGCAGTTACTGGCAGGGATACGAGCAGTACTTC	NA	NA	TRBV6-5	TRBJ2-7	13
CAGSLVAGDNYGYTF	TGTGCCGGCAGCTTAGTGGCAGGGGATAACTATGGCTACACCTTC	NA	NA	TRBV11-2	TRBJ1-2	15
CSANKAYEQYF	TGCAGTGCAAACAAAGCCTACGAGCAGTACTTC	NA	NA	TRBV20-1	TRBJ2-7	11
CASSYDPGDSYEQYF	TGTGCCAGCAGTTACGACCCGGGGGACTCCTACGAGCAGTACTTC	NA	NA	TRBV6-6	TRBJ2-7	15
CASSPGPGVNTEAFF	TGTGCCAGCAGCCCGGGACCTGGGGTGAACACTGAAGCTTTCTTT	NA	NA	TRBV2	TRBJ1-1	15
CSVDSFRQGQETQYF	TGCAGCGTTGATAGTTTCCGACAGGGACAAGAGACCCAGTACTTC	TRBD1	NA	TRBV29-1	TRBJ2-5	15
CASTPPVQLSGYTF	TGTGCCAGCACCCCCCCAGTTCAGCTCAGTGGCTACACCTTC	NA	NA	TRBV28	TRBJ1-2	14
CSAALGQGSYEQYF	TGCAGCGCCGCGTTGGGACAGGGGTCCTACGAGCAGTACTTC	TRBD1	NA	TRBV29-1	TRBJ2-7	14
CASSPGAGTDTQYF	TGTGCCAGCTCACCGGGAGCGGGGACAGATACGCAGTATTTT	TRBD2	NA	TRBV18	TRBJ2-3	14
CASSFGGDNEQFF	TGTGCCAGCAGCTTTGGGGGGGACAATGAGCAGTTCTTC	TRBD2	NA	TRBV7-3	TRBJ2-1	13
CASSLGPGAYNEQFF	TGCGCCAGCAGCTTGGGACCGGGGGCCTACAATGAGCAGTTCTTC	NA	NA	TRBV5-1	TRBJ2-1	15
CASSLGTGLSYNEQFF	TGTGCCAGCAGCTTAGGGACAGGGCTAAGCTACAATGAGCAGTTCTTC	TRBD1	NA	TRBV7-6	TRBJ2-1	16
CASSLARWGDTEAFF	TGCGCCAGCAGCTTGGCCCGCTGGGGGGATACTGAAGCTTTCTTT	NA	NA	TRBV5-1	TRBJ1-1	15
CASSYARGHTEAFF	TGTGCCAGCAGCTATGCAAGGGGGCACACTGAAGCTTTCTTT	TRBD1	NA	TRBV11-2	TRBJ1-1	14
CASSLSRGVTEAFF	TGCGCCAGCAGCCTTTCGAGGGGTGTCACTGAAGCTTTCTTT	NA	few	TRBV4-1	TRBJ1-1	14
CASSLRGLGTDTQYF	TGCGCCAGCAGCTTAAGGGGGCTAGGCACAGATACGCAGTATTTT	TRBD1	NA	TRBV5-1	TRBJ2-3	15
CASSQFVGSYNEQFF	TGTGCCAGCAGCCAATTTGTGGGCTCCTACAATGAGCAGTTCTTC	NA	NA	TRBV16	TRBJ2-1	15
CSATPMVEQFF	TGCAGTGCCACCCCTATGGTTGAGCAGTTCTTC	NA	NA	TRBV20-1	TRBJ2-1	11
CASSFFRSPNTGELFF	TGTGCCAGCAGCTTTTTTAGGTCCCCGAACACCGGGGAGCTGTTTTTT	NA	NA	TRBV11-2	TRBJ2-2	16
CASSLDGLYEQYF	TGCGCCAGCAGCTTGGACGGTCTGTACGAGCAGTACTTC	NA	NA	TRBV5-1	TRBJ2-7	13
CASSFGQGSYEQYF	TGTGCCAGCAGCTTTGGGCAGGGGTCCTACGAGCAGTACTTC	NA	NA	TRBV11-2	TRBJ2-7	14
CASSTTGTGTQPQHF	TGTGCCAGTAGTACCACCGGGACAGGGACTCAGCCCCAGCATTTT	TRBD1	few	TRBV19	TRBJ1-5	15
CASSQDWPGGNQPQHF	TGCGCCAGCAGCCAAGATTGGCCAGGGGGCAATCAGCCCCAGCATTTT	NA	NA	TRBV4-1	TRBJ1-5	16
CASSYLGRRSTDTQYF	TGTGCCAGCAGTTATTTGGGGAGACGGAGCACAGATACGCAGTATTTT	NA	NA	TRBV6-5	TRBJ2-3	16
CASSGRYGYTF	TGTGCCAGCAGTGGACGGTATGGCTACACCTTC	NA	NA	TRBV2	TRBJ1-2	11
CASSLTGGGYEQYF	TGTGCCAGTAGCCTAACAGGGGGCGGGTACGAGCAGTACTTC	TRBD1	NA	TRBV19	TRBJ2-7	14
CASLAPPPYGYTF	TGTGCCAGCCTGGCACCGCCGCCATATGGCTACACCTTC	NA	NA	TRBV28	TRBJ1-2	13
CASSPDLTGYGYTF	TGCGCCAGCAGCCCCGACCTAACAGGGTATGGCTACACCTTC	NA	NA	TRBV5-1	TRBJ1-2	14
CASSTRQGNYGYTF	TGTGCCAGCAGCACCCGACAGGGGAACTATGGCTACACCTTC	TRBD1	NA	TRBV5-4	TRBJ1-2	14
CASSKQGGAYEQYF	TGTGCCAGCAGTAAACAGGGGGGAGCCTACGAGCAGTACTTC	TRBD1	NA	TRBV6-5	TRBJ2-7	14
CASSQAGMRQPQHF	TGTGCCAGCAGCCAAGCGGGGATGAGGCAGCCCCAGCATTTT	NA	few	TRBV14	TRBJ1-5	14
CASRPPGQGNHEQYF	TGTGCCAGCAGACCTCCGGGACAGGGTAACCACGAGCAGTACTTC	TRBD1	NA	TRBV28	TRBJ2-7	15
CASSSAGQGHYEQYF	TGTGCCAGCAGCTCCGCGGGACAGGGGCACTACGAGCAGTACTTC	TRBD1	few	TRBV7-9	TRBJ2-7	15
CASSLVGSTTNEKLFF	TGCGCCAGCAGCTTGGTCGGGAGTACTACTAATGAAAAACTGTTTTTT	NA	NA	TRBV5-1	TRBJ1-4	16
CASSIRGYWDEQYF	TGTGCCAGTAGTATTCGGGGATATTGGGACGAGCAGTACTTC	NA	NA	TRBV19	TRBJ2-7	14
CASSSRGEGSNQPQHF	TGTGCCAGCAGCTCACGAGGGGAAGGCTCTAATCAGCCCCAGCATTTT	NA	once	TRBV28	TRBJ1-5	16